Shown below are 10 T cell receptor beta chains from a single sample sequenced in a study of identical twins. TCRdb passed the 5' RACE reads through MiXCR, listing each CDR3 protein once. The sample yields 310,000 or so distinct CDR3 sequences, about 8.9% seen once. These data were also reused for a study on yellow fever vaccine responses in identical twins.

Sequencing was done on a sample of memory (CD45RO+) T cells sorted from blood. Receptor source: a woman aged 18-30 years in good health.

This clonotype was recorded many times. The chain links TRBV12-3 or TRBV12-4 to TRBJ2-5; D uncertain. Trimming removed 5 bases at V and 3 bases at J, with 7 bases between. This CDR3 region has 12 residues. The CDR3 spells CASSTTKETQYF. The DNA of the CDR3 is TGTGCCAGCAGTACGACAAAAGAGACCCAGTACTTC.

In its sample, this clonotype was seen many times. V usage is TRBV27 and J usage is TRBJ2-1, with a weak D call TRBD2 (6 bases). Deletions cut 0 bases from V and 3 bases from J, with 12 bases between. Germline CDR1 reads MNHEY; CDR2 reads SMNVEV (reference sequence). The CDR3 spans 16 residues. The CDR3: CASSLSSAGIYNEQFF. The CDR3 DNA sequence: TGTGCCAGCAGTTTATCGTCGGCGGGAATCTACAATGAGCAGTTCTTC.

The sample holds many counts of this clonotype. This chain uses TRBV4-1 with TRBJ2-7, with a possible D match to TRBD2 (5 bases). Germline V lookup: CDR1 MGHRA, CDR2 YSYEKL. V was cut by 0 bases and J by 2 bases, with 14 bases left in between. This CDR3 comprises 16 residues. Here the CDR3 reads CASSQDVRELAYEQYF. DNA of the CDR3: TGCGCCAGCAGCCAAGATGTGAGGGAGTTAGCCTACGAGCAGTACTTC.

The CDR3 protein is CASSVGAGVADTQYF. The CDR3 DNA reads as TGTGCCAGCAGCGTTGGCGCGGGAGTGGCAGATACGCAGTATTTT. J is TRBJ2-3 and V is TRBV9, with 7 bases that match TRBD2. The length of the CDR3 is 15 residues. J was trimmed by 4 bases and V by 2 bases; bases with no gene match: 7. CDR1 is SGDLS and CDR2 is YYNGEE in the germline V gene.

The CDR3: CSAWSPYGYTF. CDR3 nucleotide sequence: TGCAGTGCTTGGAGTCCCTATGGCTACACCTTC. The chain links TRBV20-1 to TRBJ1-2; D unclear. Per the germline V gene, CDR1 is DFQATT and CDR2 is SNEGSKA (reference sequence). The V gene lost 5 bases and the J gene lost 4 bases, with 8 bases spanning the gap. There are 11 residues in the CDR3.

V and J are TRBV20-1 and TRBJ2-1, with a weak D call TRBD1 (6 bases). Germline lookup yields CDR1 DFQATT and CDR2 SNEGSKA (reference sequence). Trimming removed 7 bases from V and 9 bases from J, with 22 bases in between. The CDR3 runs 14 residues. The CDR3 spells CSVRTGRALGEQFF. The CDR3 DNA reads TGCAGTGTCCGAACAGGGCGGGCCTTGGGTGAGCAGTTCTTC.

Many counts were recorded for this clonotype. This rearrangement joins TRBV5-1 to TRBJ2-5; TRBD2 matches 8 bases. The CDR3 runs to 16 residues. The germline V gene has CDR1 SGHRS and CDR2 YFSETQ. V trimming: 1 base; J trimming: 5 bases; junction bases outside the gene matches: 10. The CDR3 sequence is CASSLRLAGNYETQYF. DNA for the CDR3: TGCGCCAGCAGCTTGAGGTTAGCGGGGAATTATGAGACCCAGTACTTC.

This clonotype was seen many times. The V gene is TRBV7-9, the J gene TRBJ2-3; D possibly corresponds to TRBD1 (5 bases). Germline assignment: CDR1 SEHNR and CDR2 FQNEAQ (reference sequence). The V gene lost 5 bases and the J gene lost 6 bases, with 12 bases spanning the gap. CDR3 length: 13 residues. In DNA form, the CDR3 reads TGTGCCAGCAGCCGTCAAGGGGTGGATACGCAGTATTTT. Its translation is CASSRQGVDTQYF.

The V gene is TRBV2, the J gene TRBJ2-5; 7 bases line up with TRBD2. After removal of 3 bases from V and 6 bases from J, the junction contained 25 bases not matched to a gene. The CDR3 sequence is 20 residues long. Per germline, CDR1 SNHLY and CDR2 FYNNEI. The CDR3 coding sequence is TGTGCCAGCAGTGAGAGTTGGGCGGGGGAGAGGAGGCTGGCTGGGAAGACCCAGTACTTC. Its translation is CASSESWAGERRLAGKTQYF.

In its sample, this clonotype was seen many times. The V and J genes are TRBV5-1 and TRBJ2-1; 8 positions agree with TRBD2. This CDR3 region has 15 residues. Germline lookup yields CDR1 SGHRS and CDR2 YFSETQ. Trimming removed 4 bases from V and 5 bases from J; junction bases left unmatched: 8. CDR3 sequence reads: CASSQVAGINNEQFF. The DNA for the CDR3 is TGCGCCAGCAGCCAGGTAGCGGGAATTAACAATGAGCAGTTCTTC.